Given below is one T cell receptor (beta chain) in context. Germline lookup yields CDR1 SNHLY and CDR2 FYNNEI. V was shortened by 11 bases and J by 0 bases, with 11 bases between the two germline ends. The length of the CDR3 is 14 residues. This sample stems from a study of blood T cell repertoires in COVID-19. Across the whole study: Donors in the United States, Italy and Spain gave samples during acute or convalescent COVID-19. PBMCs, B-cell-depleted T cells, or T cells were the source of the cDNA or gDNA that made up the material.

Original data processing: How many nucleated cells were present was estimated from reference gene primer amplification. Repertoires were generated with immunoSEQ multiplex PCR, while TCRdb's copy carries only in-frame clones and drops some. Clone size and the V and J calls come from that table; the DNA yielded D and trimming. The sample consists of a few hundred thousand clones, 85% of them appearing once. Specimen: peripheral blood. The genes are TRBV2 and TRBJ1-6; no definite D call. The TCR comes from a human donor in a cohort sampled during active COVID-19. CDR3 in amino acids: CAGCPDSYNSPLHF. The CDR3 DNA sequence: TGTGCCGGCTGTCCCGACTCCTATAATTCACCCCTCCACTTT.